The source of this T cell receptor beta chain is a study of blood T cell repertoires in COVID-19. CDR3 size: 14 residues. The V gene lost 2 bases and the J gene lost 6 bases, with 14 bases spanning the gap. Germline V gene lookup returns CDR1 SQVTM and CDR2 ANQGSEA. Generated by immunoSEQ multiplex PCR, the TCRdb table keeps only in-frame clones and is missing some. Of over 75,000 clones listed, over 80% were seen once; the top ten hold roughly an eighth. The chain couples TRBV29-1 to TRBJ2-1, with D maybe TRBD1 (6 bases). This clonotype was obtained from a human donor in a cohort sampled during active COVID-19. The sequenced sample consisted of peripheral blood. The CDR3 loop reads CSVELARGVNEQFF. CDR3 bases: TGCAGCGTTGAATTGGCCAGGGGCGTCAATGAGCAGTTCTTC.